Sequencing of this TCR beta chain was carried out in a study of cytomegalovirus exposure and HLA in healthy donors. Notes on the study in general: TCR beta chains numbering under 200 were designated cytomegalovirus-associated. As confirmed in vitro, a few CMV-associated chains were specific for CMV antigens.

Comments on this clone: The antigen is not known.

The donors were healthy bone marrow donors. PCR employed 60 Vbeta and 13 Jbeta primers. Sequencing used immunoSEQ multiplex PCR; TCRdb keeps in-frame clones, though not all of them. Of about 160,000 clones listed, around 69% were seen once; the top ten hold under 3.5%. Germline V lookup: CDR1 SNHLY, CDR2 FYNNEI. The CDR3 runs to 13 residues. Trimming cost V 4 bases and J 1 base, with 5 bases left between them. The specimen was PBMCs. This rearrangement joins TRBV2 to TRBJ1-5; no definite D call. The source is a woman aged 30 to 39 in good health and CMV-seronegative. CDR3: CASSGRSNQPQHF. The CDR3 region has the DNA TGTGCCAGCAGTGGGAGGAGCAATCAGCCCCAGCATTTT.